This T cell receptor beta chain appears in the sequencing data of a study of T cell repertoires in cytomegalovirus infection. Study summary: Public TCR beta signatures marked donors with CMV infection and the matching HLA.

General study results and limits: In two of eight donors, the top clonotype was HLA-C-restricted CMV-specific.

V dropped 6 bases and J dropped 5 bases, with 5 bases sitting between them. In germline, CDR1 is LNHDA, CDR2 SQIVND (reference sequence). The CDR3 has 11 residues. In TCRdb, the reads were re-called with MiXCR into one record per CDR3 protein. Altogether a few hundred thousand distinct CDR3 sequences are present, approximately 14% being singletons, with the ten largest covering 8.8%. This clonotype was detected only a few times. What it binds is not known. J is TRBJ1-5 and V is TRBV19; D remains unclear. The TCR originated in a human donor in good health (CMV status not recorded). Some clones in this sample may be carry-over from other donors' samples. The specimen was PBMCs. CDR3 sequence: CASSSDQPQHF. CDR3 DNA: TGTGCCAGTAGCAGTGATCAGCCCCAGCATTTT.